The clone carrying this T cell receptor beta chain has more than one count but fewer than ten. Runs used v3.0 of the immunoSEQ assay and were done at survey level. This table comes from immunoSEQ multiplex PCR, and its TCRdb copy is limited to in-frame clones, with some not included. The sample contains 15,000 to 20,000 clones, less than 85% of which appear only once. This sample was included in a study of long-term antiretroviral therapy in people with HIV. The ends were cut back, 5 bases at V and 3 bases at J, with 4 bases in the middle. Germline V gene lookup returns CDR1 GTSNPN and CDR2 SVGIG (reference sequence). This CDR3 has 10 amino acids.

The V call is TRBV30, the J call TRBJ1-2; D gene uncertain. Here the sequenced sample was unsorted PBMCs, taken at the start of antiretroviral therapy. This sequence was found in a man aged 30 to 45 with HIV. The CDR3 is CAWADYGYTF. The CDR3 DNA sequence: TGTGCCTGGGCGGACTATGGCTACACCTTC.